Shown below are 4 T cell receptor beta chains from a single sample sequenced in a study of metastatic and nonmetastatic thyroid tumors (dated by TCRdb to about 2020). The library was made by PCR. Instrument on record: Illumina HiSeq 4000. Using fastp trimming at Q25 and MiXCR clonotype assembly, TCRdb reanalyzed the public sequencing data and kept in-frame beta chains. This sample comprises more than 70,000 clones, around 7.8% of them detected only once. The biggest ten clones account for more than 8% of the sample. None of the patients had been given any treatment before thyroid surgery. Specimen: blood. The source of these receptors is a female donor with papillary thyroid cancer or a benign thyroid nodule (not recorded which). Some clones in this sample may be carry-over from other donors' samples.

The CDR3 sequence: CASSSTGGNTEAFF. The CDR3 DNA reads TGTGCCAGCAGCTCGACAGGGGGGAACACTGAAGCTTTCTTT. The chain joins TRBV11-3 to TRBJ1-1; 9 bases fit TRBD1. Germline V gene sequence: CDR1 SGHNT, CDR2 YENEEA. The V segment lost 4 bases and the J segment 1 base; nucleotides outside the gene matches: 1. The CDR3 runs 14 residues.

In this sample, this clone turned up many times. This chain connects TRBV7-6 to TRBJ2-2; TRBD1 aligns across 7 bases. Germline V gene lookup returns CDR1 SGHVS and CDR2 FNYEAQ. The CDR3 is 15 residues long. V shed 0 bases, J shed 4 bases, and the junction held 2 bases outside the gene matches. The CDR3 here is CASSLARDSTGELFF. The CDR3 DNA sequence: TGTGCCAGCAGCTTAGCCCGGGACAGCACCGGGGAGCTGTTTTTT.

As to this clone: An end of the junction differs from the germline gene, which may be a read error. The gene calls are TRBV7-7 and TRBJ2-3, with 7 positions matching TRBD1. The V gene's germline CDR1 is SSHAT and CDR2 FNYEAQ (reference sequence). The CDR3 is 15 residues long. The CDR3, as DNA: TGTGCTAGCAGCCCTACAGGGGATGTCACAGATACGCAGTATTTT. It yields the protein CASSPTGDVTDTQYF.

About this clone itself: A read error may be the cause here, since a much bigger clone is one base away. Here the CDR3 DNA reads TGCGCCAGCAGTGGGACAGGGTTTGCATATACGCAGTATTTT. Amino acid sequence: CASSGTGFAYTQYF. The rearrangement uses TRBV10-1 and TRBJ2-3; 8 bases are a match to TRBD1. V was clipped by 4 bases and J by 7 bases; unmatched bases: 7. The CDR3 has 14 residues. Germline V gene sequence: CDR1 WNHNN, CDR2 SYGVQD (reference sequence).